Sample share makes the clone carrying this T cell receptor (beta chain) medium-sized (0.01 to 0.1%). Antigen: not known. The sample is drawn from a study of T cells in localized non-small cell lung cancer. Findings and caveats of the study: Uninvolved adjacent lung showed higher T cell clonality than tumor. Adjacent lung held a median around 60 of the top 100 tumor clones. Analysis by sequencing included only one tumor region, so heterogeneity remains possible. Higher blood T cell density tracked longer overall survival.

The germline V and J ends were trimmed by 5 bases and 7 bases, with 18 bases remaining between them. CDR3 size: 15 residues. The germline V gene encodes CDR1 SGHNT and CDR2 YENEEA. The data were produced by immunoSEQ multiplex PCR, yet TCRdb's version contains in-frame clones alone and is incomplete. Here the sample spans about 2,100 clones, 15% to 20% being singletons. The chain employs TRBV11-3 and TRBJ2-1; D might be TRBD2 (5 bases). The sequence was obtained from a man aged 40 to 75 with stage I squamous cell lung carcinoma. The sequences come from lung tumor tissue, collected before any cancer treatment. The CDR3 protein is CASSPYDVGVNEQFF. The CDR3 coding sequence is TGTGCCAGCAGCCCATACGACGTGGGAGTTAATGAGCAGTTCTTC.